A single sample gave rise to the 28 T cell receptor beta chains below, sequenced in a study of identical twins. TCRdb re-called the 5' RACE reads through MiXCR, storing one row per CDR3 protein. The table has more than 600,000 distinct CDR3 sequences, around a sixth seen once. This sample was also put to use in a study of T cells expressing NK-cell markers.

Sequenced input: PBMCs. The receptor set was obtained from a young woman in good health.

This clonotype came up a few times. V usage is TRBV5-1 and J usage is TRBJ2-4, with TRBD1 matching over 9 bases. The CDR3 has 14 residues. V was pared by 5 bases and J by 8 bases, with 8 bases of the junction left unmatched. CDR1 and CDR2 (germline): SGHRS, YFSETQ. This chain's CDR3 is CASRGGQGGDIQYF. CDR3 in DNA: TGCGCCAGCAGAGGGGGACAGGGTGGAGACATTCAGTACTTC.

The CDR3 nucleotides are TGCAGTGCTAGTCTGGCGGGGAGGGACACCGGGGAGCTGTTTTTT. Translation gives CSASLAGRDTGELFF. This chain joins TRBV20-1 and TRBJ2-2; 7 nucleotides align to TRBD2. Germline values: CDR1 DFQATT, CDR2 SNEGSKA (reference sequence). The V and J ends lost 3 bases and 3 bases, in that order; junction bases with no gene match: 7. The CDR3 runs to 15 residues.

The gene calls are TRBV10-3 and TRBJ2-7; TRBD1 agrees at 9 bases. The CDR3 is 13 amino acids. The trim removed 10 bases at V and 3 bases at J, leaving 7 bases unmatched. Germline V lookup: CDR1 ENHRY, CDR2 SYGVKD. The CDR3, as DNA: TGTGCCACCAATCCGGGACAGGGCTACGAGCAGTACTTC. This codes for CATNPGQGYEQYF.

This clonotype was recorded a few times. This chain joins TRBV15 and TRBJ2-1; TRBD1 might be the D (5 bases). Germline V lookup: CDR1 LNHNV, CDR2 YYDKDF (reference sequence). This CDR3 is 15 amino acids long. V shed 3 bases and J shed 6 bases, with 15 bases lying between them. In DNA form, the CDR3 reads TGTGCCACCAGCAGGGATCAAGGGGCTATCAATGAGCAGTTCTTC. Translation: CATSRDQGAINEQFF.

This clonotype was seen a handful of times. J is TRBJ1-6 and V is TRBV21-1. TRBV21-1 is a pseudogene locus. The CDR3 contains 17 residues. Here the CDR3 reads CASSKVTASSYNSPLHF. CDR3 DNA sequence: TGTGCCAGCAGCAAAGTAACAGCTAGCTCCTATAATTCACCCCTCCACTTT.

The chain uses TRBV11-1 and TRBJ1-1; possible D gene TRBD1, 5 bases. Germline CDR1 SGHAT, CDR2 FQDESV (reference sequence). The CDR3 has 18 amino acids. Trimming cost V 5 bases and J 1 base, with 23 bases left between them. The CDR3 DNA sequence: TGTGCCAGCAGCCCTCGGGGGTGGAGACCCGGGACGAACACTGAAGCTTTCTTT. Translation gives CASSPRGWRPGTNTEAFF.

At least ten counts were recorded for this clonotype. The chain is built from TRBV20-1 and TRBJ2-3; maybe TRBD2 (7 bases). This CDR3 contains 13 residues. The germline V and J ends were trimmed by 3 bases and 8 bases, with 15 bases remaining between them. The germline CDR1 and CDR2 sequences are DFQATT and SNEGSKA (reference sequence). In nucleotides, the CDR3 is TGCAGTGCTAGCGAAAATAGGGGGGGTACGCAGTATTTT. This sequence encodes CSASENRGGTQYF.

The genes are TRBV6-6 and TRBJ2-2, with D unclear. The germline V gene encodes CDR1 MNHNY and CDR2 SVGAGI (reference sequence). CDR3 length: 13 residues. V lost 5 bases and J 6 bases, leaving 10 bases between the germline ends. CDR3 protein: CASSPNPAGELFF. The CDR3 nucleotides are TGTGCCAGCAGTCCGAATCCCGCCGGGGAGCTGTTTTTT.

In its sample, this clonotype was seen a few times. This chain links TRBV20-1 with TRBJ2-7, with a possible D match to TRBD1 (6 bases). Germline lookup yields CDR1 DFQATT and CDR2 SNEGSKA (reference sequence). V was trimmed by 5 bases and J by 5 bases, leaving 19 bases between them. The CDR3 is 14 amino acids. The CDR3 bases are TGCAGTGCTCCCCTGGGGACACAGAGGGACGAGCAGTACTTC. As protein: CSAPLGTQRDEQYF.

This clonotype has only a few counts. V is TRBV9 and J is TRBJ2-5, with D tentatively TRBD1 (6 bases). This CDR3 has 16 amino acids. Germline CDR1 reads SGDLS; CDR2 reads YYNGEE. Trimming pared 0 bases from V and 5 bases from J, leaving 17 bases between. Here the CDR3 reads CASSVGGTTGSETQYF. The CDR3 DNA follows: TGTGCCAGCAGCGTAGGGGGGACAACGGGGTCGGAGACCCAGTACTTC.

The chain is built from TRBV7-9 and TRBJ2-3; 8 bases align to TRBD2. The CDR3 totals 15 residues. Trimming at V came to 4 bases and at J to 4 bases, leaving 7 bases not matched to a gene. The germline gives CDR1 SEHNR, CDR2 FQNEAQ (reference sequence). DNA of the CDR3: TGTGCCAGCAGCTCCCGAGCGGGAGTCCCAGATACGCAGTATTTT. This translates into CASSSRAGVPDTQYF. Full variable domain (rest looked up from reference TRBV7-9 and TRBJ2-3): DTGVSQNPRHKITKRGQNVTFRCDPISEHNRLYWYRQTLGQGPEFLTYFQNEAQLEKSRLLSDRFSAERPKGSFSTLEIQRTEQGDSAMYLCASSSRAGVPDTQYFGPGTRLTVL.

This chain links TRBV30 with TRBJ2-7, with D possibly matching TRBD2 (6 bases). The CDR3 consists of 12 residues. V was clipped by 0 bases and J by 7 bases, with 10 bases between them. CDR1 GTSNPN and CDR2 SVGIG come from the germline V gene (reference sequence). CDR3 region: CAWSVVGTEQYF. The CDR3 DNA reads as TGTGCCTGGAGTGTTGTGGGGACTGAGCAGTACTTC.

This clonotype was seen a handful of times. The chain joins TRBV9 to TRBJ2-1; perhaps TRBD2 as D (7 bases). Germline lookup yields CDR1 SGDLS and CDR2 YYNGEE. The CDR3 consists of 14 residues. The V and J ends lost 1 base and 10 bases respectively, with 15 bases between them. CDR3 DNA: TGTGCCAGCAGCGTAAGAAGGGGGGGGACAGAGCAGTTCTTC. It yields the protein CASSVRRGGTEQFF.

The gene calls are TRBV20-1 and TRBJ1-2; 8 nucleotides match TRBD1. CDR1 is DFQATT, CDR2 SNEGSKA, per germline (reference sequence). There are 14 residues in the CDR3. The V segment lost 6 bases and the J segment 2 bases; nucleotides outside the gene matches: 8. The CDR3 loop reads CSAKWTGRNYGYTF. DNA for the CDR3: TGCAGTGCCAAGTGGACAGGGAGAAACTATGGCTACACCTTC.

The chain uses TRBV5-1 and TRBJ2-5, with 8 bases identical to TRBD1. This CDR3 is 15 amino acids long. The V gene's germline CDR1 is SGHRS and CDR2 YFSETQ. V lost 0 bases to trimming and J lost 2 bases; unmatched junction nucleotides: 3. Written as DNA, the CDR3 is TGCGCCAGCAGCTTGGCCCAGGGGGCTCAAGAGACCCAGTACTTC. Its translation is CASSLAQGAQETQYF.

J is TRBJ2-1 and V is TRBV20-1, with D perhaps matching TRBD1 or TRBD2 (5 bases each). Per germline, CDR1 DFQATT and CDR2 SNEGSKA (reference sequence). This CDR3 comprises 15 residues. V shed 1 base and J shed 3 bases, with 13 bases lying between them. The CDR3 sequence: CSARVQERGYNEQFF. The CDR3 DNA sequence: TGCAGTGCTAGAGTACAGGAGAGGGGCTACAATGAGCAGTTCTTC.

V usage is TRBV6-5 and J usage is TRBJ2-1, with unresolved D. Between the trimmed V and J ends, which lost 0 bases and 0 bases, there was a span of 6 bases. In germline, CDR1 is MNHEY, CDR2 SVGAGI. The CDR3 runs to 15 residues. CDR3 coding DNA: TGTGCCAGCAGTTACTCGGCGGTCTCCTACAATGAGCAGTTCTTC. It yields the protein CASSYSAVSYNEQFF.

This chain connects TRBV27 to TRBJ2-3, with D maybe TRBD2 (6 bases). This CDR3 has 14 amino acids. V was cut by 4 bases and J by 2 bases, with 10 bases left in between. Germline lookup yields CDR1 MNHEY and CDR2 SMNVEV (reference sequence). In nucleotides, the CDR3 is TGTGCCAGCAGTTATAGCGGATTCACAGATACGCAGTATTTT. Its protein is CASSYSGFTDTQYF.

This clonotype was counted between two and nine times. The genes are TRBV6-1 and TRBJ2-7; 8 nucleotides agree with TRBD2. In germline, CDR1 is MNHNS, CDR2 SASEGT. J lost 6 bases, V lost 6 bases, and 7 bases had no gene match. The CDR3 loop spans 13 amino acids. DNA of the CDR3: TGTGCCAGCAGGCTAGCGGGCGGCGCCGAGCAGTACTTC. Translating gives CASRLAGGAEQYF.

This clonotype was observed a handful of times. This chain connects TRBV6-1 to TRBJ1-6; 7 nucleotides line up with TRBD1. Trimming removed 6 bases from V and 9 bases from J; junction bases left unmatched: 8. CDR1 and CDR2 from the germline V gene are MNHNS and SASEGT. This CDR3 contains 14 residues. This CDR3 reads CASRKPGQFSPLHF. CDR3 in DNA: TGTGCCAGCAGGAAACCGGGACAGTTTTCACCCCTCCACTTT.

This rearrangement joins TRBV6-2 or TRBV6-3 to TRBJ2-7; D may be TRBD1 (5 bases). Germline V lookup: CDR1 MNHEY, CDR2 SVGEGT. The CDR3 contains 14 residues. V lost 8 bases and J lost 2, with 16 bases in between. The DNA for the CDR3 is TGTGCCAGCTCTCAGGGTCCGATTACCTACGAGCAGTACTTC. Protein: CASSQGPITYEQYF.

This clonotype was seen only a few times. The chain combines TRBV20-1 with TRBJ2-2, with TRBD2 as a possible D gene (5 bases). Trimming removed 6 bases from V and 4 bases from J, with 15 bases in between. Germline V gene sequence: CDR1 DFQATT, CDR2 SNEGSKA (reference sequence). The CDR3 runs to 14 residues. CDR3 sequence: CSARRSEGTGELFF. The DNA of the CDR3 is TGCAGTGCCCGTAGATCCGAGGGCACCGGGGAGCTGTTTTTT.

V and J are TRBV5-1 and TRBJ2-1, with 8 bases lining up with TRBD1. The germline CDR1 and CDR2 sequences are SGHRS and YFSETQ. The CDR3 has 15 amino acids. Trimming cost V 3 bases and J 6 bases; bases outside gene matches: 8. The CDR3 nucleotides read TGCGCCAGCAGCTCCGCCGGGGACAGGCCCAATGAGCAGTTCTTC. This translates into CASSSAGDRPNEQFF. The full variable domain, with the rest looked up from reference TRBV5-1 and TRBJ2-1, is KAGVTQTPRYLIKTRGQQVTLSCSPISGHRSVSWYQQTPGQGLQFLFEYFSETQRNKGNFPGRFSGRQFSNSRSEMNVSTLELGDSALYLCASSSAGDRPNEQFFGPGTRLTVL.

This clonotype was counted only a few times. V is TRBV25-1 and J is TRBJ2-3; D is unclear. The CDR3 contains 15 residues. CDR1 and CDR2 from the germline V gene are MGHDK and SYGVNS. V was pared by 1 base and J by 0 bases, with 8 bases between. DNA of the CDR3: TGTGCCAGCAGTGAATTCAGGTCAAGCACAGATACGCAGTATTTT. It specifies CASSEFRSSTDTQYF.

This clonotype has a count of ten or more. The V gene is TRBV6-5, the J gene TRBJ2-7; D gene uncertain. Germline V gene sequence: CDR1 MNHEY, CDR2 SVGAGI. The CDR3 runs to 13 residues. The germline V and J ends were trimmed by 0 bases and 0 bases, with 3 bases remaining between them. The CDR3 DNA sequence: TGTGCCAGCAGTTACTCCCGCTCCTACGAGCAGTACTTC. Encoded protein: CASSYSRSYEQYF.

V and J are TRBV6-1 and TRBJ2-1, with D tentatively TRBD2 (5 bases). Germline CDR1 is MNHNS and CDR2 is SASEGT. V was trimmed by 7 bases and J by 7 bases, leaving 17 bases between them. The CDR3 runs 14 residues. CDR3: CASTPRALENEQFF. In nucleotides, the CDR3 is TGTGCCAGCACTCCGAGGGCTTTGGAAAATGAGCAGTTCTTC.

This clonotype showed up just a few times. The rearrangement uses TRBV7-8 and TRBJ1-1; D unresolved. The CDR3 has 13 residues. The germline gives CDR1 SGHVS, CDR2 FQNEAQ. Trimming took off 6 bases at V and 1 base at J, with 9 bases between the two ends. Here the CDR3 reads CASSQRRNTEAFF. CDR3 nucleotide sequence: TGTGCCAGCAGTCAGAGGAGGAACACTGAAGCTTTCTTT.

CDR3 protein: CASRTIESSYNEQFF. DNA for the CDR3: TGTGCCAGCAGGACTATCGAAAGCTCCTACAATGAGCAGTTCTTC. V is TRBV12-3 or TRBV12-4 and J is TRBJ2-1; a possible D gene is TRBD2 (5 bases). Deletions cut 6 bases from V and 0 bases from J, with 12 bases between. This CDR3 is 15 amino acids long.